This entry lists 32 T cell receptor beta chains sequenced from one sample in a study of blood T cell repertoires in COVID-19. The table came from immunoSEQ multiplex PCR; TCRdb's copy has only in-frame clones and leaves some out. The repertoire includes 200,000 or so clones, about 90% of them detected once, and about 2.2% sits in the top ten. Sequenced: peripheral blood. The origin of the receptors is a woman between 45 and 65 years old with acute or convalescent COVID-19.

The V call is TRBV20-1, the J call TRBJ2-2, with unresolved D. The CDR3 covers 11 residues. Between the trimmed V and J ends, which lost 3 bases and 9 bases, there was a span of 8 bases. Germline V gives CDR1 DFQATT, CDR2 SNEGSKA (reference sequence). CDR3 protein: CSARGPRELFF. Written as DNA, the CDR3 is TGCAGTGCTAGGGGCCCTAGGGAGCTGTTTTTT.

The chain recombines TRBV12-3 or TRBV12-4 with TRBJ1-1, with 10 bases fitting TRBD1. The CDR3 consists of 13 residues. Trimming removed 6 bases from V and 11 bases from J; junction bases left unmatched: 9. The CDR3 nucleotides are TGTGCCAGCAGCTCCGGGACAGGGGTTGTTGCTTTCTTT. Protein sequence: CASSSGTGVVAFF.

This chain connects TRBV5-1 to TRBJ2-3; TRBD2 matches 8 bases. Germline trimming cut 3 bases from V and 1 base from J; bases unmatched to any gene: 7. Germline lookup yields CDR1 SGHRS and CDR2 YFSETQ. The CDR3 has 16 amino acids. This CDR3 reads CASSSAALAGTDTQYF. DNA for the CDR3: TGCGCCAGCAGCTCGGCAGCACTAGCGGGCACAGATACGCAGTATTTT.

The chain couples TRBV7-9 to TRBJ1-4, with D possibly matching TRBD1 (6 bases). V shed 7 bases and J shed 7 bases, with 19 bases lying between them. Germline CDR1 SEHNR, CDR2 FQNEAQ (reference sequence). This CDR3 has 15 amino acids. CDR3 sequence reads: CASTGRGLKREKLFF. The CDR3 DNA reads as TGTGCCAGCACGGGCAGGGGCTTAAAGCGTGAAAAACTGTTTTTT.

This clone was observed a few times. The rearrangement uses TRBV7-9 and TRBJ1-6, with 7 bases aligning to TRBD1. The CDR3 is 13 amino acids. Per germline, CDR1 SEHNR and CDR2 FQNEAQ (reference sequence). J lost 7 bases, V lost 6 bases, and 3 bases had no gene match. The chain's CDR3 is CASRRGQNSPLHF. CDR3 bases: TGTGCCAGCAGGCGGGGACAGAATTCACCCCTCCACTTT. Supplemented by reference TRBV7-9 and TRBJ1-6, the full variable domain reads DTGVSQNPRHKITKRGQNVTFRCDPISEHNRLYWYRQTLGQGPEFLTYFQNEAQLEKSRLLSDRFSAERPKGSFSTLEIQRTEQGDSAMYLCASRRGQNSPLHFGNGTRLTVT.

The J gene is TRBJ2-6, the V gene TRBV5-4; a possible D gene is TRBD1 (6 bases). Germline V CDR1 and CDR2: SGHNT, YYREEE (reference sequence). Trimming pared 4 bases from V and 3 bases from J, leaving 14 bases between. This CDR3 spans 16 amino acids. The CDR3 coding sequence is TGTGCCAGCAGCCTAATGACAGGTGGTGGGGCCAACGTCCTGACTTTC. It yields the protein CASSLMTGGGANVLTF.

The chain couples TRBV7-3 to TRBJ2-1, with TRBD2 matching 10 bases. The CDR3 is made up of 17 amino acids. The junction had 11 bases not matched to a gene; V was cut back by 2 bases and J by 7 bases. Germline CDR1 and CDR2: SGHTA and FQGTGA. CDR3 DNA sequence: TGTGCCAGCAGCTTATTCGTCACTAGCGGGGTAGGTAATGAGCAGTTCTTC. Protein sequence: CASSLFVTSGVGNEQFF. The whole variable domain, filled in from reference TRBV7-3 and TRBJ2-1, reads GAGVSQTPSNKVTEKGKYVELRCDPISGHTALYWYRQSLGQGPEFLIYFQGTGAADDSGLPNDRFFAVRPEGSVSTLKIQRTERGDSAVYLCASSLFVTSGVGNEQFFGPGTRLTVL.

The chain joins TRBV6-6 to TRBJ2-7, with 8 positions matching TRBD1. J gave up 3 bases and V 0 bases, and 7 bases lay outside the gene matches. CDR3 size: 16 residues. CDR1 and CDR2 (germline): MNHNY, SVGAGI (reference sequence). The CDR3: CASSYSTIGQGYEQYF. CDR3 nucleotide sequence: TGTGCCAGCAGTTACTCGACCATTGGACAGGGCTACGAGCAGTACTTC.

This clone was seen a single time. V usage is TRBV29-1 and J usage is TRBJ2-3; 11 bases are a match to TRBD1. From germline, CDR1 is SQVTM and CDR2 ANQGSEA. J was trimmed by 5 bases and V by 6 bases; bases with no gene match: 7. The CDR3 extends over 14 amino acids. DNA of the CDR3: TGCAGCGTGTTGGACAGGGGGCGGGGAGATACGCAGTATTTT. It encodes CSVLDRGRGDTQYF.

The V call is TRBV6-2 or TRBV6-3, the J call TRBJ2-1; 7 bases are a match to TRBD2. Germline V CDR1 and CDR2: MNHEY, SVGEGT. This CDR3 has 16 residues. V lost 4 bases and J lost 2; bases outside the gene matches: 8. The CDR3 region is CASSSGSGFAYNEQFF. In nucleotides, the CDR3 is TGTGCCAGCAGTTCGGGTAGCGGGTTCGCCTACAATGAGCAGTTCTTC.

The sample holds a few counts of this clone. V usage is TRBV9 and J usage is TRBJ2-2, with D maybe TRBD2 (5 bases). Germline V gives CDR1 SGDLS, CDR2 YYNGEE. This CDR3 region has 15 residues. V lost 2 bases to trimming and J lost 4 bases, with 12 bases between them. CDR3 DNA sequence: TGTGCCAGCAGCGTTGAGGGAGAAACCACCGGGGAGCTGTTTTTT. Protein product: CASSVEGETTGELFF.

This clone has only one observation. One end of the junction fails to match germline, which may point to a read error. The chain recombines TRBV18 with TRBJ2-3; tentatively, D is TRBD2 (6 bases). The length of the CDR3 is 15 residues. CDR1 and CDR2 from the germline V gene are KGHSH and LQKENI. The CDR3 region is CASSPLAFYTDTQYF. As DNA, the CDR3 is TGTGCCAGCTCCCCACTAGCTTTCTACACAGATACGCAGTATTTT. Filled out from reference TRBV18 and TRBJ2-3, the complete variable domain reads NAGVMQNPRHLVRRRGQEARLRCSPMKGHSHVYWYRQLPEEGLKFMVYLQKENIIDESGMPKERFSAEFPKEGPSILRIQQVVRGDSAAYFCASSPLAFYTDTQYFGPGTRLTVL.

In its sample, this clone was seen once. The chain has TRBV27 and TRBJ2-3; possibly TRBD2 for D (6 bases). The germline CDR1 and CDR2 sequences are MNHEY and SMNVEV (reference sequence). The V and J ends lost 1 base and 4 bases respectively, with 21 bases between them. This CDR3 region has 18 residues. The CDR3 region has the DNA TGTGCCAGCAGTTTATTTTCCCTTTTGCGGGGAGACGCAGATACGCAGTATTTT. Its protein product is CASSLFSLLRGDADTQYF.

The CDR3 protein is CASSVGQGYYEQYF. CDR3 nucleotides: TGTGCCAGCAGTGTCGGACAGGGGTACTACGAGCAGTACTTC. The genes are TRBV25-1 and TRBJ2-7, with 9 bases that match TRBD1. Germline CDR1 is MGHDK and CDR2 is SYGVNS. The ends lost 4 bases at V and 3 bases at J; junction bases unmatched: 4. The CDR3 loop spans 14 amino acids.

This chain connects TRBV13 to TRBJ2-7, with TRBD2 matching over 7 bases. V was clipped by 6 bases and J by 4 bases; unmatched bases: 12. Germline V gene data show CDR1 as PRHDT and CDR2 as FYEKMQ (reference sequence). This CDR3 is built from 15 residues. The CDR3 DNA sequence: TGTGCCAGCAGGCCTATGGGGGAGGGCCGGTACGAGCAGTACTTC. Protein: CASRPMGEGRYEQYF.

The rearrangement links TRBV12-3 or TRBV12-4 to TRBJ2-1, with D tentatively TRBD2 (5 bases). V lost 3 bases and J lost 9, with 12 bases in between. The CDR3 consists of 13 residues. CDR3 region: CASSFTSFGEQFF. CDR3 nucleotide sequence: TGTGCCAGCAGTTTCACTAGTTTCGGTGAGCAGTTCTTC.

This chain uses TRBV2 with TRBJ1-2; 7 nucleotides match TRBD1. The V segment lost 5 bases and the J segment 2 bases; nucleotides outside the gene matches: 8. The V gene's germline CDR1 is SNHLY and CDR2 FYNNEI. The CDR3 extends over 15 amino acids. The CDR3 spells CASSRQGTANYGYTF. CDR3 DNA: TGTGCCAGCAGTAGACAGGGTACCGCGAACTATGGCTACACCTTC.

The V and J genes are TRBV9 and TRBJ2-1; TRBD2 is a possible D gene (6 bases). Per germline, CDR1 SGDLS and CDR2 YYNGEE. The CDR3 spans 15 residues. The germline V and J ends were trimmed by 0 bases and 1 base, with 8 bases remaining between them. CDR3 DNA: TGTGCCAGCAGCGTAGGGGGGACTTCCTACAATGAGCAGTTCTTC. Translated: CASSVGGTSYNEQFF. Variable domain in full (rest from reference TRBV9 and TRBJ2-1): DSGVTQTPKHLITATGQRVTLRCSPRSGDLSVYWYQQSLDQGLQFLIQYYNGEERAKGNILERFSAQQFPDLHSELNLSSLELGDSALYFCASSVGGTSYNEQFFGPGTRLTVL.

This clone was seen a single time. CDR3 region: CASSTRTGKNEQFF. The CDR3, as DNA: TGTGCCAGCAGCACTCGGACAGGGAAGAATGAGCAGTTCTTC. The chain combines TRBV13 with TRBJ2-1; 8 bases align to TRBD1. From germline, CDR1 is PRHDT and CDR2 FYEKMQ (reference sequence). V lost 5 bases, J lost 7 bases, and 7 bases stayed unmatched. The CDR3 covers 14 residues.

This chain uses TRBV6-4 with TRBJ1-2; D ambiguous. Trimming left V 1 base short and J 8 bases short, with 17 bases between. The CDR3 totals 15 residues. Germline V gene sequence: CDR1 MRHNA, CDR2 SNTAGT. CDR3 in DNA: TGTGCCAGCAGTGACTACCCTGCGGCCTCGGGAGGCTACACCTTC. It codes for CASSDYPAASGGYTF.

V and J are TRBV7-3 and TRBJ1-1; D not certain. V was cut by 4 bases and J by 6 bases, with 12 bases left in between. There are 13 residues in the CDR3. CDR1 is SGHTA, CDR2 FQGTGA, per germline. The CDR3 protein is CASSSPGLAEAFF. For the CDR3, the DNA is TGTGCCAGCAGCTCCCCGGGTCTCGCTGAAGCTTTCTTT.

The genes are TRBV29-1 and TRBJ1-2; D remains unclear. This CDR3 region has 14 residues. Looked up from germline, CDR1 is SQVTM and CDR2 is ANQGSEA. Trimming stripped 6 bases from V and 4 bases from J, with 18 bases between. The CDR3 DNA follows: TGCAGCGTCCCGACCCCAGCGCAGTTCTATGGCTACACCTTC. It encodes CSVPTPAQFYGYTF. Combining the CDR3 with reference TRBV29-1 and TRBJ1-2 gives the whole variable domain SAVISQKPSRDICQRGTSLTIQCQVDSQVTMMFWYRQQPGQSLTLIATANQGSEATYESGFVIDKFPISRPNLTFSTLTVSNMSPEDSSIYLCSVPTPAQFYGYTFGSGTRLTVV.

The chain combines TRBV13 with TRBJ2-5, with TRBD2 matching over 9 bases. The CDR3 runs 15 residues. The V and J ends lost 3 bases and 5 bases, in that order; junction bases with no gene match: 7. Germline lookup yields CDR1 PRHDT and CDR2 FYEKMQ (reference sequence). The CDR3 sequence: CASSLRGLAAETQYF. CDR3 DNA sequence: TGTGCCAGCAGCTTGAGGGGACTAGCTGCTGAGACCCAGTACTTC.

The chain carries TRBV18 and TRBJ2-7; possible D gene TRBD2, 6 bases. The length of the CDR3 is 15 residues. Trimming took 4 bases from V and 3 from J, leaving 16 bases between them. Germline V gene sequence: CDR1 KGHSH, CDR2 LQKENI. For the CDR3, the DNA is TGTGCCAGCTCACGACCCGGACTAACTAACTACGAGCAGTACTTC. It is translated as CASSRPGLTNYEQYF.

CDR3 protein: CASSLGAGAAYGYTF. The CDR3 DNA follows: TGTGCCAGCAGCTTGGGGGCAGGGGCTGCCTATGGCTACACCTTC. This chain uses TRBV5-6 with TRBJ1-2; a weak D match, TRBD1 (6 bases). V lost 0 bases and J 4 bases, leaving 13 bases between the germline ends. From germline, CDR1 is SGHDT and CDR2 YYEEEE. The CDR3 sequence is 15 residues long. Based on the CDR3 plus reference TRBV5-6 and TRBJ1-2, the full variable domain is DAGVTQSPTHLIKTRGQQVTLRCSPKSGHDTVSWYQQALGQGPQFIFQYYEEEERQRGNFPDRFSGHQFPNYSSELNVNALLLGDSALYLCASSLGAGAAYGYTFGSGTRLTVV.

The rearrangement links TRBV7-6 to TRBJ1-1; D might be TRBD1 (6 bases). Trimming took off 5 bases at V and 4 bases at J, with 11 bases between the two ends. This CDR3 contains 13 residues. Germline CDR1 and CDR2: SGHVS and FNYEAQ. The CDR3 nucleotides are TGTGCCAGCAGCGTCAGGGGAGCCACTGAAGCTTTCTTT. It translates to CASSVRGATEAFF.

A few counts support this clone. CDR3 nucleotides: TGCGCCAGCAGCCAAGAAGGAGGGGATAGTGAAAAACTGTTTTTT. Protein: CASSQEGGDSEKLFF. V usage is TRBV4-3 and J usage is TRBJ1-4, with D possibly matching TRBD1 (5 bases). The V gene lost 0 bases and the J gene lost 7 bases, with 12 bases spanning the gap. This CDR3 comprises 15 residues. The germline V gene encodes CDR1 LGHNA and CDR2 YSLEER.

The chain employs TRBV19 and TRBJ2-3; 15 bases line up with TRBD2. J gave up 0 bases and V 5 bases, and 3 bases lay outside the gene matches. Germline-derived CDR1 and CDR2 are LNHDA and SQIVND (reference sequence). The CDR3 loop spans 17 amino acids. In nucleotides, the CDR3 is TGTGCCAGTAGTCGCGGGACTAGCGGGGGGAGCACAGATACGCAGTATTTT. It encodes CASSRGTSGGSTDTQYF.

The chain carries TRBV3-1 (or the pseudogene TRBV3-2) and TRBJ1-6; D gene ambiguous. This CDR3 is built from 17 residues. V was pared by 3 bases and J by 5 bases, with 17 bases between. Germline V CDR1 and CDR2: LGHDT, YNNKEL (reference sequence). The CDR3 is CASSHALRLPDNSPLHF. In DNA, the CDR3 is TGTGCCAGCAGCCACGCTCTTAGACTTCCCGATAATTCACCCCTCCACTTT.

V gene TRBV7-2 combines with J gene TRBJ2-7; a weak D match, TRBD2 (5 bases). The germline V gene has CDR1 SGHTA and CDR2 FQGNSA. The CDR3 extends over 14 amino acids. Trimming removed 0 bases from V and 5 bases from J, with 11 bases in between. CDR3 in amino acids: CASSLAHGVDEQYF. In nucleotides, the CDR3 is TGTGCCAGCAGCTTAGCACACGGGGTAGACGAGCAGTACTTC.

The rearrangement joins TRBV6-2 or TRBV6-3 to TRBJ2-3; D gene unclear. The V gene lost 5 bases and the J gene lost 3 bases, with 6 bases spanning the gap. This CDR3 is 12 amino acids long. CDR1 is MNHEY and CDR2 is SVGEGT in the germline V gene. CDR3 DNA sequence: TGTGCCAGCAGTCCACAGACAGATACGCAGTATTTT. Translating it yields CASSPQTDTQYF.

This chain connects TRBV7-2 to TRBJ2-7, with D unclear. V was trimmed by 3 bases and J by 0 bases, leaving 9 bases between them. The CDR3 has 14 amino acids. Germline V lookup: CDR1 SGHTA, CDR2 FQGNSA. CDR3 protein: CASSFTSSSYEQYF. The CDR3 nucleotides are TGTGCCAGCAGCTTTACCTCTAGCTCCTACGAGCAGTACTTC.